Listed below are T cell receptor beta chains from one sample, sequenced in a study of early T cells in non-severe SARS-CoV-2 infection. TCRdb fed the 5' RACE reads into MiXCR, producing one record per CDR3 protein. The table lists around 61,000 distinct CDR3 sequences, approximately 12% of them singletons. The sample was whole blood. Receptor source: an adult who was a healthcare worker with PCR-confirmed SARS-CoV-2 infection or an uninfected control (not recorded which). The CDR3 runs from the conserved cysteine through the conserved F or W. D genes are given only for firm matches. Not all rows give a size; the values are once, few, many and, for expanded clones, a class.

cdr3_nt: TGCAGTGCTAGCCCGGGGGTCCAAGAGACCCAGTACTTC
cdr3_aa: CSASPGVQETQYF
d_call: NA
v_call: TRBV20-1
clone_size: many
j_call: TRBJ2-5

cdr3_nt: TGCGCCAGCAGCCCGAGGGGAGCGAACACCGGGGAGCTGTTTTTT
cdr3_aa: CASSPRGANTGELFF
d_call: NA
v_call: TRBV5-1
clone_size: many
j_call: TRBJ2-2

cdr3_nt: TGTGCCAGCACCTCGGGACAGGGCCCTTTCTCTGGGGCCAACGTCCTGACTTTC
cdr3_aa: CASTSGQGPFSGANVLTF
d_call: TRBD1
v_call: TRBV6-1
clone_size: many
j_call: TRBJ2-6

cdr3_nt: TGTGCCAGCAGCCAAGATCGGCTAGCGGGGAGCACAGATACGCAGTATTTT
cdr3_aa: CASSQDRLAGSTDTQYF
d_call: TRBD2
v_call: TRBV4-2
clone_size: few
j_call: TRBJ2-3

cdr3_nt: TGTGCCAGCAGTTACTCGATTACAGGGAATGGGGAGCAGTTCTTC
cdr3_aa: CASSYSITGNGEQFF
d_call: NA
v_call: TRBV6-5
clone_size: many
j_call: TRBJ2-1

cdr3_nt: TGTGCCAGCAGCCGGGGGACAGCTGCCTACGAGCAGTACTTC
cdr3_aa: CASSRGTAAYEQYF
d_call: NA
v_call: TRBV11-2
clone_size: many
j_call: TRBJ2-7

cdr3_nt: TGTGCCAGCAGCTTAGGGGCACCGGGGGGCCAAACTGAAGCTTTCTTT
cdr3_aa: CASSLGAPGGQTEAFF
d_call: NA
v_call: TRBV11-2
clone_size: few
j_call: TRBJ1-1

cdr3_nt: TGTGCCAGCAAAGGGACTCGCACCGGGGAGCTGTTTTTT
cdr3_aa: CASKGTRTGELFF
d_call: NA
v_call: TRBV7-3
clone_size: few
j_call: TRBJ2-2

cdr3_nt: TGTGCCAGCAGCCAAGATCCCCGCTTGTGGGACGGCCCCTACGAGCAGTACTTC
cdr3_aa: CASSQDPRLWDGPYEQYF
d_call: NA
v_call: TRBV14
clone_size: few
j_call: TRBJ2-7

cdr3_nt: TGTGCCAGCAAGCGGACGGTGAATGAAAAACTGTTTTTT
cdr3_aa: CASKRTVNEKLFF
d_call: NA
v_call: TRBV2
clone_size: many
j_call: TRBJ1-4

cdr3_nt: TGCGCCAGCAGCTTCGGTGACAGGGGTGCCGCTGGCTACACCTTC
cdr3_aa: CASSFGDRGAAGYTF
d_call: TRBD1
v_call: TRBV5-1
clone_size: many
j_call: TRBJ1-2

cdr3_nt: TGCAGCGTTGACAGGGACAGGGGGTTCACAGATACGCAGTATTTT
cdr3_aa: CSVDRDRGFTDTQYF
d_call: TRBD1
v_call: TRBV29-1
clone_size: few
j_call: TRBJ2-3

cdr3_nt: TGTGCCAGCAGCCAAGCTGAGGGACTAGCAGGAGACAATGAGCAGTTCTTC
cdr3_aa: CASSQAEGLAGDNEQFF
d_call: TRBD2
v_call: TRBV4-2
clone_size: many
j_call: TRBJ2-1

cdr3_nt: TGTGCCAGCGTCAACGGCGTGGGGGAGACTCAGTACTTC
cdr3_aa: CASVNGVGETQYF
d_call: NA
v_call: TRBV6-6
clone_size: once
j_call: TRBJ2-4

cdr3_nt: TGCAGTGCTAGAGATCTAGCTGGCACCTACGAGCAGTACTTC
cdr3_aa: CSARDLAGTYEQYF
d_call: NA
v_call: TRBV20-1
clone_size: many
j_call: TRBJ2-7

cdr3_nt: TGTGCCAGCAGCGTAGGTTTGCAGTGGGGCAGGGCGGAAACAGATACGCAGTATTTT
cdr3_aa: CASSVGLQWGRAETDTQYF
d_call: NA
v_call: TRBV9
clone_size: many
j_call: TRBJ2-3

cdr3_nt: TGCGCCAGCAGCCGTTTAGTGGGACAGGGTACGAATGAGCAGTTCTTC
cdr3_aa: CASSRLVGQGTNEQFF
d_call: TRBD1
v_call: TRBV5-1
clone_size: NA
j_call: TRBJ2-1

cdr3_nt: TGCAGCGTCGTCCCCTCAGCCCGCGAGCAGTACTTC
cdr3_aa: CSVVPSAREQYF
d_call: NA
v_call: TRBV29-1
clone_size: many
j_call: TRBJ2-7

cdr3_nt: TGTGCCAGCAGTTTTGGTGGGAGGACGGGCACCGGGGAGCTGTTTTTT
cdr3_aa: CASSFGGRTGTGELFF
d_call: NA
v_call: TRBV12-3/TRBV12-4
clone_size: many
j_call: TRBJ2-2

cdr3_nt: TGTGCCAGCAGCGTCGACGGGAATAGCAATCAGCCCCAGCATTTT
cdr3_aa: CASSVDGNSNQPQHF
d_call: NA
v_call: TRBV11-3
clone_size: NA
j_call: TRBJ1-5

cdr3_nt: TGCGCCAGCAGCGTGGACGGGAGCTCTGGAAACACCATATATTTT
cdr3_aa: CASSVDGSSGNTIYF
d_call: NA
v_call: TRBV5-1
clone_size: NA
j_call: TRBJ1-3

cdr3_nt: TGTGCCAGCAGTGACTTCCTCCAAACAGATACGCAGTATTTT
cdr3_aa: CASSDFLQTDTQYF
d_call: NA
v_call: TRBV2
clone_size: many
j_call: TRBJ2-3

cdr3_nt: TGTGCCAGCAGTGAACTAGCGGGGATCACCGGGGAGCTGTTTTTT
cdr3_aa: CASSELAGITGELFF
d_call: TRBD2
v_call: TRBV2
clone_size: NA
j_call: TRBJ2-2

cdr3_nt: TGCGCCAGCAGCCAAGACCGCCAGACGGTTTCGGGCTACACCTTC
cdr3_aa: CASSQDRQTVSGYTF
d_call: NA
v_call: TRBV4-1
clone_size: NA
j_call: TRBJ1-2

cdr3_nt: TGTGCCAGCAGCCGACAGGGAAGCTCCTATGGCTACACCTTC
cdr3_aa: CASSRQGSSYGYTF
d_call: TRBD1
v_call: TRBV12-3/TRBV12-4
clone_size: many
j_call: TRBJ1-2

cdr3_nt: TGCGCCAGCAGCTTGGCACGTTTGGGGAACACTGAAGCTTTCTTT
cdr3_aa: CASSLARLGNTEAFF
d_call: NA
v_call: TRBV5-1
clone_size: many
j_call: TRBJ1-1

cdr3_nt: TGTGCCAGCAGCTTCTGGACAGGGGGCGAAGAGACCCAGTACTTC
cdr3_aa: CASSFWTGGEETQYF
d_call: TRBD1
v_call: TRBV7-2
clone_size: few
j_call: TRBJ2-5

cdr3_nt: TGTGCCAGCAGTTACGCAGGCTCAAGAACGGATACGCAGTATTTT
cdr3_aa: CASSYAGSRTDTQYF
d_call: NA
v_call: TRBV6-5
clone_size: many
j_call: TRBJ2-3

cdr3_nt: TGTGCCAGTAGGGGGGTCGGCTACACCTTC
cdr3_aa: CASRGVGYTF
d_call: NA
v_call: TRBV19
clone_size: many
j_call: TRBJ1-2

cdr3_nt: TGTGCCAGCAGCAGGTTACCGGGACAGGGCTTGGGGACTGAAGCTTTCTTT
cdr3_aa: CASSRLPGQGLGTEAFF
d_call: TRBD1
v_call: TRBV6-1
clone_size: many
j_call: TRBJ1-1

cdr3_nt: TGTGCCAGCAGTCTCTCCCGGGCCAACTCCTACAATGAGCAGTTCTTC
cdr3_aa: CASSLSRANSYNEQFF
d_call: NA
v_call: TRBV12-3/TRBV12-4
clone_size: many
j_call: TRBJ2-1

cdr3_nt: TGTGCCAGCAGCGTAGTTGGGGGAGATCACAATGAGCAGTTCTTC
cdr3_aa: CASSVVGGDHNEQFF
d_call: NA
v_call: TRBV9
clone_size: NA
j_call: TRBJ2-1

cdr3_nt: TGTGCCAGCAGTCATTCCAGGAAAACCCAACTGTTTTTT
cdr3_aa: CASSHSRKTQLFF
d_call: NA
v_call: TRBV6-2/TRBV6-3
clone_size: many
j_call: TRBJ1-4

cdr3_nt: TGCAGCGTTGAAGGCCAAGAGACCCAGTACTTC
cdr3_aa: CSVEGQETQYF
d_call: NA
v_call: TRBV29-1
clone_size: many
j_call: TRBJ2-5

cdr3_nt: TGTGCCAGCAGTTTATCGCGGGGAGGTAACACCGGGGAGCTGTTTTTT
cdr3_aa: CASSLSRGGNTGELFF
d_call: NA
v_call: TRBV28
clone_size: many
j_call: TRBJ2-2

cdr3_nt: TGCAGCGTCGGACGGGGAATCGAGGTGCAGTACTTC
cdr3_aa: CSVGRGIEVQYF
d_call: NA
v_call: TRBV29-1
clone_size: NA
j_call: TRBJ2-7

cdr3_nt: TGCAGCGTTGAAAACAATGAGCAGTTCTTC
cdr3_aa: CSVENNEQFF
d_call: NA
v_call: TRBV29-1
clone_size: NA
j_call: TRBJ2-1

cdr3_nt: TGTGCCAGCAGCCCTAGTGTCGGGGAGCTGTTTTTT
cdr3_aa: CASSPSVGELFF
d_call: NA
v_call: TRBV7-3
clone_size: few
j_call: TRBJ2-2

cdr3_nt: TGTGCCAGCAGCTTACGGCAGCAAAGCGGGGAGCTGTTTTTT
cdr3_aa: CASSLRQQSGELFF
d_call: NA
v_call: TRBV7-6
clone_size: many
j_call: TRBJ2-2

cdr3_nt: TGCGCCAGCAGCTTGGCCGGGAGTGCGGGAATTGGGACCGGGGAGCTGTTTTTT
cdr3_aa: CASSLAGSAGIGTGELFF
d_call: NA
v_call: TRBV5-1
clone_size: many
j_call: TRBJ2-2

cdr3_nt: TGCGCCAGCAGCTTTGCCGGACAGGAGGCAATCTACGAGCAGTACTTC
cdr3_aa: CASSFAGQEAIYEQYF
d_call: TRBD1
v_call: TRBV5-1
clone_size: NA
j_call: TRBJ2-7

cdr3_nt: TGTGCCAGCACTAGCGGGAGTTCCTACAATGAGCAGTTCTTC
cdr3_aa: CASTSGSSYNEQFF
d_call: TRBD2
v_call: TRBV12-3/TRBV12-4
clone_size: many
j_call: TRBJ2-1

cdr3_nt: TGTGCCGCCGGGACAGGGGATAGCAATCAGCCCCAGCATTTT
cdr3_aa: CAAGTGDSNQPQHF
d_call: TRBD1
v_call: TRBV10-3
clone_size: many
j_call: TRBJ1-5

cdr3_nt: TGTGCCAGCAGTCCCCAGCGTGCCCCTTACAATGAGCAGTTCTTC
cdr3_aa: CASSPQRAPYNEQFF
d_call: NA
v_call: TRBV6-6
clone_size: many
j_call: TRBJ2-1